The 32 T cell receptor beta chains given below trace back to one sample, sequenced in a study of cytomegalovirus exposure and HLA in healthy donors. Primers: 60 Vbeta forward and 13 Jbeta reverse. The repertoire was sequenced with immunoSEQ multiplex PCR; TCRdb's copy has only in-frame clones and lacks some. This table has 150,000 to 200,000 clones, 70% to 80% appearing once. The sequencing sample was made of PBMCs. The source is a man aged 40-49 years in good health and CMV-seronegative.

CDR3 nucleotide sequence: TGTGCCAGTAGTATGTCTAGCGGGGATAATCAAGAGACCCAGTACTTC. Protein product: CASSMSSGDNQETQYF. V gene TRBV19 combines with J gene TRBJ2-5, with 9 bases lining up with TRBD2. The CDR3 consists of 16 residues. Germline-derived CDR1 and CDR2 are LNHDA and SQIVND (reference sequence). V gave up 3 bases and J gave up 2 bases; unmatched junction bases: 7. Combining the CDR3 with reference TRBV19 and TRBJ2-5 gives the whole variable domain DGGITQSPKYLFRKEGQNVTLSCEQNLNHDAMYWYRQDPGQGLRLIYYSQIVNDFQKGDIAEGYSVSREKKESFPLTVTSAQKNPTAFYLCASSMSSGDNQETQYFGPGTRLLVL.

This clone appeared a single time. A junction end diverges from the germline sequence, so it may reflect a read error. The V call is TRBV5-1, the J call TRBJ2-1; 12 bases match TRBD2. CDR3 length: 15 residues. CDR1 and CDR2 (germline): SGHRS, YFSETQ. CDR3 bases: TGCGCCAGCGGCTTGGGACTAGCGGGCAGCAATGAGCAGTTCTTC. Translation: CASGLGLAGSNEQFF.

The rearrangement joins TRBV10-3 to TRBJ2-3; weak D call: TRBD1 (5 bases). This CDR3 is built from 15 residues. Germline V CDR1 and CDR2: ENHRY, SYGVKD. Trimming pared 2 bases from V and 3 bases from J, leaving 12 bases between. The CDR3: CAISETSTGTDTQYF. DNA for the CDR3: TGTGCCATCAGTGAGACCTCTACAGGAACAGATACGCAGTATTTT.

The chain uses TRBV28 and TRBJ2-7; D gene unclear. Germline CDR1 reads MDHEN; CDR2 reads SYDVKM. Trimming stripped 3 bases from V and 6 bases from J, with 9 bases between. The CDR3 contains 12 residues. The CDR3 coding sequence is TGTGCCAGCAGTTTTGATGCTACCGAGCAGTACTTC. This codes for CASSFDATEQYF.

This clone has a handful of counts. The rearrangement joins TRBV30 to TRBJ1-5, with D tentatively TRBD1 (6 bases). The CDR3 loop spans 12 amino acids. Trimming left V 1 base short and J 6 bases short, with 7 bases between. The V gene's germline CDR1 is GTSNPN and CDR2 SVGIG (reference sequence). In DNA, the CDR3 is TGTGCCTGGAGTGAAGGGGGTCAGCCCCAGCATTTT. Translating it yields CAWSEGGQPQHF.

The chain uses TRBV15 and TRBJ2-7; 13 bases match TRBD2. This CDR3 spans 16 amino acids. CDR1 is LNHNV and CDR2 is YYDKDF in the germline V gene (reference sequence). V gave up 2 bases and J gave up 6 bases; unmatched junction bases: 7. In DNA form, the CDR3 reads TGTGCCACCAGCAGACGGACTAGCGGGAGATCGTTCGAGCAGTACTTC. Translated: CATSRRTSGRSFEQYF.

As to this clone: The germline gene is not matched at one end of the junction; a read error may be the cause. This chain connects TRBV7-9 to TRBJ2-2; no clear D gene. CDR1 and CDR2 (germline): SEHNR, FQNEAQ (reference sequence). This CDR3 comprises 15 residues. The CDR3 reads CSSSLGSLYTGELFF. In nucleotides, the CDR3 is TGTTCCAGCAGCTTAGGTAGTCTTTACACCGGGGAGCTGTTTTTT.

The count of this clone is one. This chain joins TRBV7-2 and TRBJ2-3, with 8 nucleotides matching TRBD1. J was trimmed by 0 bases and V by 8 bases; bases with no gene match: 13. Germline V gene data show CDR1 as SGHTA and CDR2 as FQGNSA. The CDR3 spans 17 residues. CDR3 in amino acids: CASLRDRPRESTDTQYF. CDR3 coding DNA: TGTGCCAGCCTCAGGGACAGGCCCAGGGAAAGCACAGATACGCAGTATTTT.

The J gene is TRBJ2-7, the V gene TRBV27; 8 bases are a match to TRBD1. Germline lookup yields CDR1 MNHEY and CDR2 SMNVEV (reference sequence). The CDR3 length is 16 residues. After removal of 2 bases from V and 0 bases from J, the junction contained 6 bases not matched to a gene. The CDR3 sequence: CASSLLATGVSYEQYF. The CDR3 DNA reads as TGTGCCAGCAGTTTACTCGCGACAGGGGTCTCCTACGAGCAGTACTTC.

The chain links TRBV27 to TRBJ2-3, with D possibly matching TRBD1 (5 bases). The CDR3 is made up of 15 amino acids. Trimming took 6 bases from V and 4 from J, leaving 17 bases between them. From germline, CDR1 is MNHEY and CDR2 SMNVEV (reference sequence). The chain's CDR3 is CASRAAQGDADTQYF. The DNA for the CDR3 is TGTGCCAGCAGGGCCGCTCAGGGCGATGCAGATACGCAGTATTTT.

This chain links TRBV7-2 with TRBJ2-7; TRBD2 agrees at 7 bases. CDR1 SGHTA and CDR2 FQGNSA come from the germline V gene. The CDR3 covers 13 residues. The V gene end was trimmed by 1 base and the J gene end by 5 bases; junction bases not matched to a gene: 2. This chain's CDR3 is CASSLVAGDEQYF. The CDR3 DNA reads as TGTGCCAGCAGCTTAGTCGCGGGGGACGAGCAGTACTTC.

This clone was found a few times. V usage is TRBV19 and J usage is TRBJ2-7; TRBD1 might be the D (5 bases). Between the trimmed V and J ends, which lost 1 base and 3 bases, there was a span of 10 bases. The CDR3 extends over 14 amino acids. The V gene's germline CDR1 is LNHDA and CDR2 SQIVND (reference sequence). The CDR3 sequence: CASSIGSRDYEQYF. CDR3 bases: TGTGCCAGTAGTATAGGTAGCAGGGACTACGAGCAGTACTTC.

The chain joins TRBV28 to TRBJ1-5; D is unresolved. The CDR3 contains 18 residues. Germline assignment: CDR1 MDHEN and CDR2 SYDVKM. V lost 4 bases, J lost 0 bases, and 19 bases lay in between. Here the CDR3 reads CASSSRGLGWYSNQPQHF. In DNA form, the CDR3 reads TGTGCCAGCAGTTCCCGGGGATTGGGATGGTATAGCAATCAGCCCCAGCATTTT.

The chain combines TRBV5-4 with TRBJ2-4; 10 bases map to TRBD2. This CDR3 is built from 15 residues. CDR1 and CDR2 from the germline V gene are SGHNT and YYREEE (reference sequence). V was clipped by 3 bases and J by 9 bases; unmatched bases: 9. This CDR3 reads CASSSMSGREGIQYF. Written as DNA, the CDR3 is TGTGCCAGCAGCTCGATGAGCGGGAGGGAGGGCATTCAGTACTTC.

The chain combines TRBV6-5 with TRBJ2-3; no firm D call. This CDR3 spans 15 amino acids. V was shortened by 7 bases and J by 0 bases, with 14 bases between the two germline ends. Germline V gene sequence: CDR1 MNHEY, CDR2 SVGAGI. The CDR3 coding sequence is TGTGCCAGCAAAATGTTGCGTACTAGCACAGATACGCAGTATTTT. It codes for CASKMLRTSTDTQYF.

V is TRBV2 and J is TRBJ2-5; D not resolved. The CDR3 contains 14 residues. Germline-derived CDR1 and CDR2 are SNHLY and FYNNEI. The V end lost 2 bases, the J end lost 14 bases, and 21 bases lay between the germline ends. In nucleotides, the CDR3 is TGTGCCAGCAGTGAATCGCCGTCCGAGGCTAGAAGATACTTC. Protein: CASSESPSEARRYF. The whole variable domain, remainder taken from reference TRBV2 and TRBJ2-5, is EPEVTQTPSHQVTQMGQEVILRCVPISNHLYFYWYRQILGQKVEFLVSFYNNEISEKSEIFDDQFSVERPDGSNFTLKIRSTKLEDSAMYFCASSESPSEARRYFGPGTRLLVL.

The rearrangement joins TRBV2 to TRBJ1-1; 7 bases are shared with TRBD1. Trimming removed 4 bases from V and 2 bases from J; junction bases left unmatched: 7. Germline CDR1 and CDR2: SNHLY and FYNNEI. This CDR3 contains 15 residues. The CDR3 loop reads CASSGDRLSNTEAFF. CDR3 nucleotide sequence: TGTGCCAGCAGTGGGGACAGACTAAGCAACACTGAAGCTTTCTTT.

The gene calls are TRBV28 and TRBJ1-2, with TRBD1 matching 7 bases. Unmatched junction bases numbered 4, after V lost 2 bases and J lost 4 bases. Looked up from germline, CDR1 is MDHEN and CDR2 is SYDVKM. This CDR3 has 14 residues. The CDR3 region has the DNA TGTGCCAGCAGTTTAGAGGGGGCTGGCTATGGCTACACCTTC. Protein sequence: CASSLEGAGYGYTF.

This sequence joins TRBV5-4 and TRBJ2-5; 11 bases match TRBD2. The CDR3 is 15 residues long. The germline gives CDR1 SGHNT, CDR2 YYREEE (reference sequence). V shed 4 bases and J 1 base; nucleotides not matched to a gene: 3. In DNA form, the CDR3 reads TGTGCCAGCAGCCCTGGACTAGCGGGCCAAGAGACCCAGTACTTC. Its protein product is CASSPGLAGQETQYF.

This chain connects TRBV5-1 to TRBJ2-2; D is unclear. V was pared by 0 bases and J by 6 bases, with 12 bases between. The CDR3 spans 15 residues. Germline V gene sequence: CDR1 SGHRS, CDR2 YFSETQ. CDR3 loop: CASSLGSLNAGELFF. DNA for the CDR3: TGCGCCAGCAGCTTGGGGTCCCTAAACGCCGGGGAGCTGTTTTTT.

This chain connects TRBV29-1 to TRBJ2-3; 9 bases fit TRBD2. There are 14 residues in the CDR3. In germline, CDR1 is SQVTM, CDR2 ANQGSEA. Germline trimming cut 5 bases from V and 7 bases from J; bases unmatched to any gene: 10. DNA of the CDR3: TGCAGCGTTTACCCAACAGGGACTAGCTATACGCAGTATTTT. The encoded protein is CSVYPTGTSYTQYF.

J is TRBJ2-1 and V is TRBV25-1, with TRBD2 identical over 8 bases. The CDR3 has 16 residues. The junction had 9 bases not matched to a gene; V was cut back by 1 base and J by 7 bases. Per the germline V gene, CDR1 is MGHDK and CDR2 is SYGVNS. The CDR3 DNA follows: TGTGCCAGCAGTGAATTATCACTAGCGGAAGGTAATGAGCAGTTCTTC. Translation gives CASSELSLAEGNEQFF.

The CDR3 DNA reads as TGCGCCAGCAGCCAAGAAGGGACTAGCGGGACCGTTTTCTTC. Amino acids: CASSQEGTSGTVFF. V is TRBV4-3 and J is TRBJ2-1; the match to TRBD2 covers 13 bases. The germline gives CDR1 LGHNA, CDR2 YSLEER. The CDR3 sequence is 14 residues long. Losses at the gene ends were 0 bases for V and 16 bases for J; bases not matched to a gene: 6.

The chain has TRBV5-1 and TRBJ1-4, with 7 bases matching TRBD1. The V segment lost 4 bases and the J segment 7 bases; nucleotides outside the gene matches: 13. The length of the CDR3 is 16 residues. Germline V lookup: CDR1 SGHRS, CDR2 YFSETQ. CDR3 coding DNA: TGCGCCAGCAGCGTGGAACCGACAGGGTATTTTGAAAAACTGTTTTTT. Its protein is CASSVEPTGYFEKLFF.

This clone was counted only a few times. The chain combines TRBV5-4 with TRBJ1-2; D unclear. Trimming took off 3 bases at V and 1 base at J, with 7 bases between the two ends. The CDR3 extends over 13 amino acids. CDR1 is SGHNT and CDR2 is YYREEE in the germline V gene (reference sequence). CDR3 nucleotides: TGTGCCAGCAGCTCCACAGTTAACTATGGCTACACCTTC. It encodes CASSSTVNYGYTF.

CDR3: CASSLEGSGTETQYF. CDR3 coding DNA: TGCGCCAGCAGCTTGGAAGGTAGCGGGACCGAGACCCAGTACTTC. The chain links TRBV5-1 to TRBJ2-5; 8 positions agree with TRBD2. Trimming at V came to 0 bases and at J to 5 bases, leaving 6 bases not matched to a gene. CDR3 length: 15 residues. Germline V gives CDR1 SGHRS, CDR2 YFSETQ.

The gene calls are TRBV25-1 and TRBJ2-7; possibly TRBD1 for D (5 bases). The CDR3 length is 14 residues. V lost 2 bases and J 3 bases, leaving 11 bases between the germline ends. Germline assignment: CDR1 MGHDK and CDR2 SYGVNS. The CDR3 sequence is CASSEGWQGYEQYF. CDR3 in DNA: TGTGCCAGCAGTGAAGGATGGCAGGGCTACGAGCAGTACTTC.

This clone is a singleton in its sample. The gene calls are TRBV19 and TRBJ1-2; D is unclear. Germline CDR1 LNHDA, CDR2 SQIVND (reference sequence). V lost 5 bases and J lost 3, with 13 bases in between. CDR3 length equals 14 residues. CDR3 DNA: TGTGCCAGTAGTTGGGCCCCGAATGACTATGGCTACACCTTC. It yields the protein CASSWAPNDYGYTF.

The chain links TRBV18 to TRBJ1-2; D remains ambiguous. The CDR3 sequence is 14 residues long. Trimming pared 2 bases from V and 7 bases from J, leaving 14 bases between. Germline V CDR1 and CDR2: KGHSH, LQKENI. CDR3: CASSPVEGNSGYTF. CDR3 bases: TGTGCCAGCTCACCAGTCGAGGGCAACAGTGGCTACACCTTC.

The chain couples TRBV6-5 to TRBJ1-4; TRBD1 is a possible D gene (5 bases). Germline V gene sequence: CDR1 MNHEY, CDR2 SVGAGI. V lost 2 bases and J 4 bases, leaving 14 bases between the germline ends. The CDR3 runs 16 residues. CDR3 DNA: TGTGCCAGCAGTTACAAACAGGCCCGAAGTAATGAAAAACTGTTTTTT. Translating it yields CASSYKQARSNEKLFF.

CDR3 protein: CASSLGQSFSGNTIYF. For the CDR3, the DNA is TGTGCCAGCAGCTTGGGACAGTCATTCTCTGGAAACACCATATATTTT. The J gene is TRBJ1-3, the V gene TRBV5-4; perhaps TRBD1 as D (5 bases). Trimming left V 0 bases short and J 0 bases short, with 10 bases between. CDR3 length equals 16 residues. Per the germline V gene, CDR1 is SGHNT and CDR2 is YYREEE (reference sequence).

Only a few counts were recorded for this clone. This chain joins TRBV4-1 and TRBJ2-7; 8 nucleotides line up with TRBD1. CDR1 MGHRA and CDR2 YSYEKL come from the germline V gene. The CDR3 is 16 amino acids. V gave up 0 bases and J gave up 3 bases; unmatched junction bases: 7. CDR3: CASSQEGQVQIYEQYF. Written as DNA, the CDR3 is TGCGCCAGCAGCCAAGAGGGACAGGTGCAGATCTACGAGCAGTACTTC.